A selection of T cell receptor beta chains follows, all from one sample in a study of OX40 agonist ivuxolimab in advanced cancers. Generated by immunoSEQ multiplex PCR, the TCRdb table keeps only in-frame clones and is missing some. The table includes about 38,000 clones, over 65% detected once. The source material was CD4+ or CD8+ T cells sorted from blood, sampled in a trial of the OX40 agonist ivuxolimab. The receptors were sampled from an adult with an advanced solid tumor such as melanoma, head and neck, liver or kidney cancer. The CDR3 runs from the conserved cysteine through the conserved F or W. Each record gives: J gene, D gene, V gene, CDR3 protein, CDR3 DNA. D genes are given only for firm matches.

>TRBJ2-7|NA|TRBV4-2
CASSQEGEQYF
TGTGCCAGCAGCCAAGAGGGCGAGCAGTACTTC
>TRBJ1-1|NA|TRBV6-6
CASSYFRDTEAFF
TGTGCCAGCAGTTACTTCAGGGACACTGAAGCTTTCTTT
>TRBJ2-1|NA|TRBV7-6
CASRKRSWEQFF
TGTGCCAGCAGAAAACGGTCTTGGGAGCAGTTCTTC
>TRBJ2-1|TRBD2|TRBV18
CASSPGREQFF
TGTGCCAGCTCACCCGGGAGGGAGCAGTTCTTC
>TRBJ2-3|TRBD2|TRBV5-1
CASSEAGEDTQYF
TGCGCCAGCAGCGAAGCGGGAGAAGATACGCAGTATTTT
>TRBJ2-3|TRBD2|TRBV5-1
CASSTSGTSGNVPDTQYF
TGCGCCAGCAGCACGAGCGGGACTAGCGGGAACGTTCCAGATACGCAGTATTTT
>TRBJ2-7|NA|TRBV5-5
CASSLDSLSSYEQYF
TGTGCCAGCAGTTTAGACAGCCTGAGCTCCTACGAGCAGTACTTC
>TRBJ2-7|TRBD1|TRBV7-8
CASGPMGQFYEQYF
TGTGCCAGCGGTCCAATGGGACAGTTCTACGAGCAGTACTTC
>TRBJ2-7|TRBD2|TRBV11-2
CASSPLTSGAYEQYF
TGTGCCAGCAGCCCCCTGACTAGCGGGGCCTACGAGCAGTACTTC
>TRBJ2-7|NA|TRBV19
CASRGEYYEQYF
TGTGCCAGTAGGGGGGAGTACTACGAGCAGTACTTC
>TRBJ1-1|TRBD1|TRBV28
CASSRTGPTPGIF
TGTGCCAGCAGCCGGACAGGGCCAACACCGGGCATCTTT
>TRBJ1-3|NA|TRBV6-5
CATRTVGNTIYF
TGTGCCACCCGGACAGTTGGAAACACCATATATTTT
>TRBJ1-1|NA|TRBV5-4
CASSLEANTEAFF
TGTGCCAGCAGCTTGGAGGCGAACACTGAAGCTTTCTTT
>TRBJ2-1|TRBD1|TRBV6-1
CASSAVTAGGDEQFF
TGTGCCAGCAGTGCTGTGACTGCAGGGGGCGATGAGCAGTTCTTC
>TRBJ2-5|NA|TRBV27
CASSPLDSQETQYF
TGTGCCAGCAGCCCACTAGATTCCCAAGAGACCCAGTACTTC
>TRBJ1-2|TRBD1|TRBV10-2
CASSERGQGIYGYTF
TGCGCCAGCAGTGAAAGGGGACAGGGGATCTATGGCTACACCTTC
>TRBJ1-3|NA|TRBV5-1
CASSLDPGGSGNTIYF
TGCGCCAGCAGCTTGGACCCCGGGGGCTCTGGAAACACCATATATTTT